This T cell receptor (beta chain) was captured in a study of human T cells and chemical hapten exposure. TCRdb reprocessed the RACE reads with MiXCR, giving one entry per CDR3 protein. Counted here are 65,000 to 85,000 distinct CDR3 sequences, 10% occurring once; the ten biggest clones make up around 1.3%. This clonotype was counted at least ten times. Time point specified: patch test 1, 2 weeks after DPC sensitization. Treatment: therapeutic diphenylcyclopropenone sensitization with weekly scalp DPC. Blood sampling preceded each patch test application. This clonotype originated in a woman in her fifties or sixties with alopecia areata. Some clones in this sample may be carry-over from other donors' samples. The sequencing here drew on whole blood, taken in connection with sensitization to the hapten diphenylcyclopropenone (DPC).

CDR3 nucleotide sequence: TGTGCCAGCAGCCGCGAGCGGGCATACACAGATACGCAGTATTTT. Its protein is CASSRERAYTDTQYF. V usage is TRBV11-2 and J usage is TRBJ2-3, with D possibly matching TRBD2 (6 bases). This CDR3 is 15 amino acids long. The ends were cut back, 5 bases at V and 2 bases at J, with 14 bases in the middle. Germline lookup yields CDR1 SGHAT and CDR2 FQNNGV.